This TCR beta chain derives from a study of response to subunit inactivated influenza vaccine. TCRdb called the RT-PCR reads again in MiXCR, with one record for every CDR3 protein. Among some 520,000 distinct CDR3 sequences listed, 15% to 20% were seen once. This clonotype came up many times. Germline values: CDR1 SQVTM, CDR2 ANQGSEA. Trimming took off 7 bases at V and 6 bases at J, with 18 bases between the two ends. There are 14 residues in the CDR3. The material sequenced was CD4+ T cells sorted from PBMCs, taken roughly 24 months after vaccination. The TCR comes from a man aged 45 to 70 who received an inactivated influenza vaccine. This chain links TRBV29-1 with TRBJ1-4; D call uncertain. CDR3 loop: CSAASRGIDEKLFF. The CDR3 coding sequence is TGCAGCGCTGCCAGTAGAGGGATTGATGAAAAACTGTTTTTT.